The following is a T cell receptor beta chain sequence with its context. Its matching antigen is unknown. This entry comes from a study of blood T cells in healthy people across ages. Every donor gave 8 to 10 milliliters of peripheral blood. General study findings and limits: As naive T cell percentage varied, TCR beta diversity correlated strongly with it. Aged donors had fewer naive CD4+ cells and lower diversity than long-lived donors.

A second PCR, run for about 7 to 11 cycles, used a sample-barcoded 5' primer plus a J-beta primer mix. From the 5' RACE reads, TCRdb called clonotypes with MiXCR, one entry per CDR3 protein. The sample has about a million distinct CDR3 sequences; roughly 47% are singletons. The CDR3 has 12 residues. Germline V gene sequence: CDR1 LNHNV, CDR2 YYDKDF (reference sequence). The ends were cut back, 8 bases at V and 3 bases at J, with 11 bases in the middle. Sequenced sample: blood. This sequence joins TRBV15 and TRBJ2-7; D remains unclear. This TCR derives from a woman aged 60-70 years in good health. Here the CDR3 reads CATRRGSYEQYF. The CDR3, as DNA: TGTGCCACCCGGAGAGGAAGCTACGAGCAGTACTTC.